The source of this T cell receptor beta chain is a study of blood T cell repertoires in COVID-19. V lost 1 base and J lost 8, with 12 bases in between. The germline gives CDR1 SGHTA, CDR2 FQGTGA. The CDR3 covers 15 residues. Sequenced by immunoSEQ multiplex PCR; TCRdb stores in-frame clones only, minus some. The data hold over 200,000 clones, with around 89% observed a single time. Sequencing input: peripheral blood. The TCR was taken from a man under 40 with COVID-19, enrolled during active disease. This chain joins TRBV7-3 and TRBJ1-6; possible D gene TRBD1, 6 bases. The CDR3 loop reads CASSLMGGQDSPLHF. For the CDR3, the DNA is TGTGCCAGCAGCTTAATGGGGGGGCAGGATTCACCCCTCCACTTT.